This T cell receptor (beta chain) was documented in a study of chemoradiotherapy in HPV16-positive cancers (dated by TCRdb to between 2021 and 2024). For the study in its entirety: Candidate HPV-specific T-cell clones and common TCR motifs were defined through functional T-cell assays on cells from a couple of HPV16-positive patients. The candidate HPV-specific TCRs and motifs were then tracked in TCR repertoires from around 86 patients with HPV-related cancers. The study asked whether T-cell immunity to the HPV oncoproteins E6 and E7 changes during chemoradiotherapy and whether this immunity affects survival. Broader findings and caveats from the paper: Expansion of candidate HPV-specific clones and E7-related TCR motifs was observed in the tumor microenvironment during treatment, whereas no such expansion was observed for non-HPV-specific T cells. Among HPV16-positive patients, expansion of HPV-responsive T cells during chemoradiotherapy was associated with better recurrence-free survival. Only a couple of HPV16-positive patients were used to derive the functional definition of HPV-specific T cells, and the survival association was reported for HPV16-positive patients.

Libraries came from the immunoSEQ multiplex PCR assay. The clones in this table, taken by TCRdb from immuneACCESS, are in-frame only. Not every clone is retained; where verified, under half of the shortfall comes from an unresolved V gene, and the cause of the rest is unknown. For this sample there are more than 25,000 clones; approximately 93% appear just once. Of the sample, roughly 18% is held by the ten largest clones. Repertoires were sampled repeatedly over the course of chemoradiotherapy, so clonal expansion could be followed in the tumor microenvironment. Deletion took 1 base off V and 5 bases off J, with a span of 11 bases between the germline ends. Per the germline V gene, LGHNA is the CDR1 and YSLEER is the CDR2. The CDR3 has 15 amino acids, counting the end cysteine and phenylalanine. The entry retains the CDR3 DNA only, 45 bases that are in frame from base 1. For this clone: Its antigen is currently not known. Per-base quality was not reported, and no clone a single base away is much larger than it.

The origin of this receptor is a human donor with HPV-associated anogenital cancer. The source was blood, collected from a patient who underwent chemoradiotherapy. The sequence links TRBV4-3 to TRBJ2-2; the D gene is not confidently resolved. The CDR3 has the sequence CASSQGVAGTGELFF. DNA sequence: TGCGCCAGCAGCCAAGGGGTAGCAGGAACCGGGGAGCTGTTTTTT.